This T cell receptor beta chain was identified during a study of T-cell memory formation after mild COVID-19 (dated by TCRdb to about 2021). General notes on the study: Most TCR sequence clusters were specific to one of the two donors. The cohort comprised two young, previously healthy adult volunteers, one female and one male. In a couple of donors, T-cell clones that expanded and contracted after mild COVID-19 were tracked by sequencing TCRalpha and TCRbeta repertoires over time.

Worth noting for this clonotype: Its antigen remains unidentified. Per-base qualities were not stored, and no clone one base away is much larger.

The research as a whole found: The second-wave clones that peaked on day 37 were not confirmed to be SARS-CoV-2 specific. From day 15 to 85, contracting clones showed balanced CD4/CD8 phenotypes, whereas a second wave of clones that expanded from day 15 to 37 leaned towards CD4+. Some responding clones were detected in pre-infection memory, suggesting pre-existing cross-reactive memory T cells joined the SARS-CoV-2 response. The study included only a couple of mild cases, and larger cohorts that include severe cases with pre-infection samples were judged to be necessary. Contracting CD4+ clones were located mainly in the CM and EM memory subsets, whereas CD8+ clones were found to be enriched in EMRA.

This sample was sequenced with an Illumina NovaSeq 6000. TCRalpha and TCRbeta cDNA libraries were constructed by 5'RACE with constant-segment primers, with sample barcodes and unique molecular identifiers being introduced. Trizol reagent was used to extract RNA from every sample. Amplification of the libraries took two PCR steps, and the second step added a second sample barcode plus Illumina TruSeq adapters. Sequencing of the libraries was done on an Illumina NovaSeq, producing 2 x 150 bp paired-end reads. The paper's processing steps were these. Reads were demultiplexed and collapsed into UMI-guided consensus sequences with migec v1.2.7. Using mixcr v2.1.11, UMI consensuses were aligned to TRA and TRB V and J templates and then assembled into clonotypes. A clonotype was counted as expanded or contracted only when both edgeR and NoisET called the clonotype significant, with the noise models trained on biological replicates. edgeR calls used a false discovery rate-adjusted p below 0.01 and a log2 fold-change threshold of 1. PCA with hierarchical clustering of max-normalized trajectories of the 1000 most abundant clonotypes was used as exploratory dynamics analysis. Each responding clone was given a CD4 or CD8 phenotype based on the CD4+ and CD8+ repertoires, which had been sequenced separately. TCRdb trimmed the raw reads at Q25, called clones with MiXCR and kept productive beta chains. Entries that share a CDR3 protein sequence are merged under the most common genes and DNA. The V and J calls were determined by TCRdb, not by the authors. The sample profile shows hundreds of thousands of distinct CDR3 sequences; 24% of them were found once. The ten biggest clones cover 8.5% to 10% of the sample.

Ficoll-Paque density gradient centrifugation was the method used to isolate PBMCs. This TCR was recovered from an adult woman who had mild COVID-19 (a few samples of this study predate the infection). The sample titles of this study are shuffled in the database, so cell type and time point are left out; the donor was told from shared clones. The sequenced material came from PBMCs or a T cell subset sorted from them (not recorded which).

Read as DNA, the sequence is TGTGCCAGCAGCGTTGCCCAGGGGGTCATCTACAATGAGCAGTTCTTC. It translates as CASSVAQGVIYNEQFF. The chain links TRBV9 with TRBJ2-1; TRBD1 matches 7 bases in the middle. From V the trimming removes 2 bases and from J it removes 3 bases, while the gene matches leave 8 bases of the junction unaccounted for. The cysteine opens and the phenylalanine closes a CDR3 of 16 amino acids. CDR3 DNA only is kept here, 48 bases in frame from base 1. Sequences SGDLS (CDR1) and YYNGEE (CDR2) are obtained from the germline V gene.